What follows are 9 T cell receptor beta chains derived from one specimen sequenced in a study of T cell repertoires in cytomegalovirus infection (dated by TCRdb to 2018 to 2020). The sample's treatment or condition label is to be understood as: in vitro stimulation with specific CMV peptide epitopes to enrich CMV-specific T cells. The sequencing machine was an Illumina HiSeq 1500. The raw public reads went through TCRdb reprocessing: fastp at Q25, MiXCR clone calling, in-frame beta chains kept. Rows are unified per CDR3 protein, each entry keeping the most common DNA and genes. The sample table records approximately 1,000,000 distinct CDR3 sequences; 30% to 40% of these occur just once. Under 15% of the sample is in the top ten clones. Their recognized antigens are unknown. The sample was cultured CD8+ T cells from PBMCs, taken from culture after CMV antigen stimulation. The origin of the receptors is a human donor in good health (CMV status not recorded). Some clones in this sample may be carry-over from other donors' samples.

The rearrangement joins TRBV7-9 to TRBJ1-4, with D tentatively TRBD1 (6 bases). CDR1 is SEHNR, CDR2 FQNEAQ, per germline (reference sequence). This CDR3 has 18 residues. Trimming left V 2 bases short and J 0 bases short, with 16 bases between. The CDR3 reads CASSLNIWDTATNEKLFF. Here the CDR3 DNA reads TGTGCCAGCAGCTTAAACATTTGGGACACCGCAACTAATGAAAAACTGTTTTTT.

The chain links TRBV7-6 to TRBJ2-3; no definite D call. The CDR3 has 14 residues. Looked up from germline, CDR1 is SGHVS and CDR2 is FNYEAQ. The V end was cut by 3 bases, the J end by 1 base, with 8 bases between. The CDR3 here is CASSFGPRTDTQYF. The CDR3 DNA reads as TGTGCCAGCAGCTTCGGACCCCGCACAGATACGCAGTATTTT.

This clonotype was counted a few times. One junction end disagrees with the germline gene, perhaps due to a read error. V and J are TRBV7-6 and TRBJ2-1, with no clear D. CDR3 length equals 11 residues. Germline V CDR1 and CDR2: SGHVS, FNYEAQ. The CDR3 coding sequence is TGTGCCAGCAGCTTAGGTGACCTGCTGATCTTC. This translates into CASSLGDLLIF.

This chain links TRBV7-6 with TRBJ1-1, with 9 bases fitting TRBD1. CDR3 length equals 17 residues. CDR1 and CDR2 from the germline V gene are SGHVS and FNYEAQ. Unmatched junction bases numbered 8, after V lost 2 bases and J lost 1 base. The CDR3 loop is CASSLIGQGRGNTEAFF. The CDR3 DNA reads as TGTGCCAGCAGCTTAATAGGACAGGGGCGAGGGAACACTGAAGCTTTCTTT. The whole variable domain, remainder taken from reference TRBV7-6 and TRBJ1-1, is GAGVSQSPRYKVTKRGQDVALRCDPISGHVSLYWYRQALGQGPEFLTYFNYEAQQDKSGLPNDRFSAERPEGSISTLTIQRTEQRDSAMYRCASSLIGQGRGNTEAFFGQGTRLTVV.

In this sample, this clonotype turned up many times. The chain carries TRBV7-6 and TRBJ2-7; 8 positions agree with TRBD1. Germline CDR1 reads SGHVS; CDR2 reads FNYEAQ. The CDR3 totals 14 residues. The ends lost 0 bases at V and 3 bases at J; junction bases unmatched: 1. Here the CDR3 reads CASSLATGDYEQYF. DNA for the CDR3: TGTGCCAGCAGCTTAGCGACAGGGGACTACGAGCAGTACTTC.

The sample holds one count of this clonotype. V and J are TRBV12-3 or TRBV12-4 and TRBJ1-2; TRBD1 is a possible D gene (6 bases). The CDR3 spans 12 residues. The V and J ends lost 3 bases and 7 bases respectively, with 9 bases between them. The CDR3 DNA reads as TGTGCCAGCAGTTTTGGGGGCACTGGCTACACCTTC. Protein product: CASSFGGTGYTF.

This clonotype turned up a few times. V usage is TRBV28 and J usage is TRBJ2-5; a weak D match, TRBD1 (6 bases). V shed 6 bases and J shed 2 bases, with 16 bases lying between them. This CDR3 spans 15 amino acids. Germline CDR1 MDHEN, CDR2 SYDVKM. CDR3 bases: TGTGCCAGCAGCCCGGACAGAGACCTTCAAGAGACCCAGTACTTC. It codes for CASSPDRDLQETQYF.

V and J are TRBV4-1 and TRBJ2-1; D is undetermined. V shed 1 base and J shed 0 bases, with 7 bases lying between them. CDR3 length: 15 amino acids. Germline CDR1 MGHRA, CDR2 YSYEKL. The CDR3 DNA reads TGCGCCAGCAGCCAAGGGCCGGGCTCCTACAATGAGCAGTTCTTC. It is translated as CASSQGPGSYNEQFF.

With regard to this clonotype: At one end, the junction sequence differs from germline, possibly due to a read error. The chain employs TRBV6-2 or TRBV6-3 and TRBJ2-1; D possibly uses TRBD1 or TRBD2 (5 bases each). CDR1 and CDR2 (germline): MNHEY, SVGEGT. The CDR3 consists of 15 residues. The CDR3 DNA follows: TGTGCCAGCAGTGACTCGTTTGGGGGCTACAATGAGCAGTTCTTC. Encoded protein: CASSDSFGGYNEQFF.